Following are 20 T cell receptor beta chains from one sample sequenced in a study of blood T cell repertoires in COVID-19. Profiling relied on immunoSEQ multiplex PCR, and the TCRdb table lists in-frame clones only, not all of them. The table includes about 330,000 clones, more than 75% detected once. The material sequenced was peripheral blood. The receptors shown here come from a woman aged 50 to 65 with active or convalescent COVID-19.

The rearrangement joins TRBV15 to TRBJ2-7; TRBD1 agrees at 9 bases. Germline V gene lookup returns CDR1 LNHNV and CDR2 YYDKDF (reference sequence). The V gene end was trimmed by 1 base and the J gene end by 3 bases; junction bases not matched to a gene: 4. The CDR3 consists of 15 residues. CDR3 in DNA: TGTGCCACCAGCAGAGGGGGACAGGGCGTCTACGAGCAGTACTTC. Translation gives CATSRGGQGVYEQYF.

The chain recombines TRBV9 with TRBJ2-3; TRBD2 agrees at 14 bases. V lost 2 bases and J lost 0; bases outside the gene matches: 5. Germline CDR1 SGDLS, CDR2 YYNGEE. There are 18 residues in the CDR3. CDR3 amino acids: CASSVEGLAGDSTDTQYF. DNA of the CDR3: TGTGCCAGCAGCGTGGAGGGACTAGCGGGGGACAGCACAGATACGCAGTATTTT.

This chain links TRBV21-1 with TRBJ2-3; TRBD2 is the table's D call, not checked against the DNA. TRBV21-1 is an annotated pseudogene. The CDR3 has 19 amino acids. CDR3 nucleotides: TGTGCCAGCAGCAAAGAAGGGAAGGGACTAGCGGGAGAAACAGATACGCAGTATTTT. It specifies CASSKEGKGLAGETDTQYF.

V is TRBV3-1 (or the pseudogene TRBV3-2) and J is TRBJ2-3; 10 nucleotides line up with TRBD2. Looked up from germline, CDR1 is LGHDT and CDR2 is YNNKEL (reference sequence). V shed 0 bases and J 0 bases; nucleotides not matched to a gene: 18. The CDR3 runs 22 residues. This CDR3 reads CASSQDHTRRTSGDSSTDTQYF. In DNA form, the CDR3 reads TGTGCCAGCAGCCAAGACCATACCAGGCGCACTAGCGGGGACTCTAGCACAGATACGCAGTATTTT.

This clone has a count of ten or more. The chain combines TRBV4-2 with TRBJ1-1; maybe TRBD1 (6 bases). The CDR3 consists of 16 residues. The germline CDR1 and CDR2 sequences are LGHNA and YNFKEQ. Trimming shortened V by 0 bases and J by 1 base, and 12 bases separated the two germline ends. As DNA, the CDR3 is TGTGCCAGCAGCCAAGACCCAGGGGTCGGGAACACTGAAGCTTTCTTT. Protein sequence: CASSQDPGVGNTEAFF.

The chain is built from TRBV18 and TRBJ2-7; TRBD2 agrees at 7 bases. Germline CDR1 KGHSH, CDR2 LQKENI. The CDR3 is 16 residues long. J lost 10 bases, V lost 3 bases, and 18 bases had no gene match. The CDR3 loop is CASSPTYGGGETSQYF. Here the CDR3 DNA reads TGTGCCAGCTCACCGACCTACGGGGGAGGGGAGACCAGTCAGTACTTC. Together with reference TRBV18 and TRBJ2-7, the CDR3 gives the full variable domain: NAGVMQNPRHLVRRRGQEARLRCSPMKGHSHVYWYRQLPEEGLKFMVYLQKENIIDESGMPKERFSAEFPKEGPSILRIQQVVRGDSAAYFCASSPTYGGGETSQYFGPGTRLTVT.

The gene calls are TRBV4-1 and TRBJ2-7, with TRBD1 as a possible D gene (5 bases). Trimming took off 2 bases at V and 2 bases at J, with 13 bases between the two ends. CDR3 length: 15 amino acids. Germline V gene sequence: CDR1 MGHRA, CDR2 YSYEKL. CDR3 protein: CASSQLAGNPYEQYF. The CDR3 nucleotides are TGCGCCAGCAGCCAATTAGCAGGGAATCCCTACGAGCAGTACTTC.

This chain links TRBV4-1 with TRBJ2-1; 14 bases fit TRBD2. Losses at the gene ends were 5 bases for V and 7 bases for J; bases not matched to a gene: 7. This CDR3 comprises 16 residues. CDR1 is MGHRA and CDR2 is YSYEKL in the germline V gene. CDR3 nucleotides: TGCGCCAGCAGCTTACCGGGACTAGCGGGGGTGAATGAGCAGTTCTTC. Its translation is CASSLPGLAGVNEQFF.

The genes are TRBV6-1 and TRBJ2-7; 7 nucleotides line up with TRBD2. Germline V gene data show CDR1 as MNHNS and CDR2 as SASEGT. This CDR3 has 12 amino acids. With V trimmed by 2 bases and J by 6 bases, 1 base remained unmatched. The DNA of the CDR3 is TGTGCCAGCAGTGAATGGGGGGGCGAGCAGTACTTC. It is translated as CASSEWGGEQYF.

The chain employs TRBV5-1 and TRBJ2-3; 9 positions match TRBD1. The V segment lost 3 bases and the J segment 1 base; nucleotides outside the gene matches: 9. The CDR3 loop spans 17 amino acids. Germline loops: CDR1 SGHRS, CDR2 YFSETQ. The CDR3, as DNA: TGCGCCAGCAGCTGGGAAACAGGGGGCGCAGGCACAGATACGCAGTATTTT. Translating it yields CASSWETGGAGTDTQYF.

The chain links TRBV27 to TRBJ2-1, with 11 bases aligning to TRBD2. Germline CDR1 and CDR2: MNHEY and SMNVEV (reference sequence). V shed 5 bases and J 8 bases; nucleotides not matched to a gene: 14. The CDR3 has 17 residues. The CDR3: CASSPRVVAGGVDEQFF. DNA for the CDR3: TGTGCCAGCAGTCCCAGGGTGGTAGCGGGAGGGGTCGATGAGCAGTTCTTC.

This chain joins TRBV24-1 and TRBJ1-2; a possible D gene is TRBD1 (5 bases). The CDR3 length is 16 residues. The germline gives CDR1 KGHDR, CDR2 SFDVKD. The V and J ends lost 3 bases and 4 bases respectively, with 17 bases between them. The chain's CDR3 is CATSDVPGGGSYGYTF. In DNA form, the CDR3 reads TGTGCCACCAGTGATGTACCTGGGGGAGGAAGCTATGGCTACACCTTC.

V and J are TRBV7-2 and TRBJ2-3, with D possibly being TRBD2 (6 bases). V was cut by 4 bases and J by 3 bases, with 14 bases left in between. The germline gives CDR1 SGHTA, CDR2 FQGNSA. The CDR3 runs to 15 residues. CDR3 bases: TGTGCCAGCAGCTCCAAGGTGGGGGGAACAGATACGCAGTATTTT. Amino acids: CASSSKVGGTDTQYF. The full variable domain, with the rest looked up from reference TRBV7-2 and TRBJ2-3, is GAGVSQSPSNKVTEKGKDVELRCDPISGHTALYWYRQSLGQGLEFLIYFQGNSAPDKSGLPSDRFSAERTGGSVSTLTIQRTQQEDSAVYLCASSSKVGGTDTQYFGPGTRLTVL.

In this sample, this clone turned up a few times. The chain recombines TRBV5-1 with TRBJ1-1, with D perhaps matching TRBD1 (5 bases). Trimming shortened V by 4 bases and J by 0 bases, and 10 bases separated the two germline ends. CDR1 and CDR2 from the germline V gene are SGHRS and YFSETQ. This CDR3 spans 14 amino acids. The CDR3, as DNA: TGCGCCAGCAGCGGGGCCGATATGAACACTGAAGCTTTCTTT. This codes for CASSGADMNTEAFF. The entire variable domain, with the rest obtained from reference TRBV5-1 and TRBJ1-1, is as follows: KAGVTQTPRYLIKTRGQQVTLSCSPISGHRSVSWYQQTPGQGLQFLFEYFSETQRNKGNFPGRFSGRQFSNSRSEMNVSTLELGDSALYLCASSGADMNTEAFFGQGTRLTVV.

V usage is TRBV7-2 and J usage is TRBJ2-3; no reliable D call. The CDR3 loop spans 15 amino acids. The germline CDR1 and CDR2 sequences are SGHTA and FQGNSA. Trimming left V 1 base short and J 6 bases short, with 14 bases between. The CDR3 loop is CASSLDARRLDTQYF. CDR3 bases: TGTGCCAGCAGCTTAGACGCCCGGCGGTTGGATACGCAGTATTTT.

This chain joins TRBV6-5 and TRBJ1-3, with D possibly matching TRBD1 (5 bases). This CDR3 is built from 14 residues. Germline V gene sequence: CDR1 MNHEY, CDR2 SVGAGI. Trimming took off 7 bases at V and 0 bases at J, with 10 bases between the two ends. The CDR3 nucleotides read TGTGCCAGCACTCTGGGGGGCTCTGGAAACACCATATATTTT. Translated, it gives CASTLGGSGNTIYF.

The chain is built from TRBV19 and TRBJ1-3; D gene uncertain. V was cut by 5 bases and J by 0 bases, with 11 bases left in between. The CDR3 contains 15 residues. CDR1 and CDR2 from the germline V gene are LNHDA and SQIVND (reference sequence). CDR3 region: CASSSEGFSGNTIYF. The CDR3 DNA sequence: TGTGCCAGTAGTTCCGAGGGATTCTCTGGAAACACCATATATTTT.

The rearrangement uses TRBV10-1 and TRBJ1-4; the match to TRBD1 covers 7 bases. Germline V gene sequence: CDR1 WNHNN, CDR2 SYGVQD (reference sequence). J was trimmed by 5 bases and V by 6 bases; bases with no gene match: 6. The length of the CDR3 is 14 residues. CDR3 in DNA: TGCGCCAGCAGCGAGGGACAGTTAAATGAAAAACTGTTTTTT. This encodes CASSEGQLNEKLFF.

The chain joins TRBV11-2 to TRBJ2-7; D is perhaps TRBD2 (6 bases). Deletions cut 5 bases from V and 3 bases from J, with 17 bases between. Germline CDR1 is SGHAT and CDR2 is FQNNGV. CDR3 length: 15 residues. The CDR3 protein is CASSPGNSGVYEQYF. CDR3 nucleotides: TGTGCCAGCAGCCCGGGGAATAGCGGAGTCTACGAGCAGTACTTC.

The chain uses TRBV3-1 (or the pseudogene TRBV3-2) and TRBJ2-5, with a weak D call TRBD1 (5 bases). The length of the CDR3 is 14 residues. V shed 3 bases and J shed 3 bases, with 11 bases lying between them. Per the germline V gene, CDR1 is LGHDT and CDR2 is YNNKEL (reference sequence). In DNA, the CDR3 is TGTGCCAGCAGCCAGCAGACAGTGAAAGAGACCCAGTACTTC. Amino acids: CASSQQTVKETQYF.